Listed below are T cell receptor beta chains from one sample, sequenced in a study of shared clonotypes between healthy human individuals. Generated by immunoSEQ multiplex PCR, the TCRdb table keeps only in-frame clones and is missing some. The data show under 1,900,000 clones, around 98.5% seen once. Sequenced sample: naive CD4+ T cells sorted from blood. The receptors here all came from a man aged 25-45 years in good health. Both conserved end residues are part of each CDR3. D genes are given only for firm matches. Only some rows state a clone size, as once, few, many or a class for expanded clones.

j_call | clone_size | d_call | v_call | cdr3_nt | cdr3_aa
TRBJ2-7 | - | TRBD1 | TRBV2 | TGTGCCAGCAGTGAAGTGGGACAGGGGGGCGAGCAGTACTTC | CASSEVGQGGEQYF
TRBJ2-3 | - | TRBD1 | TRBV5-1 | TGCGCCAGCCTTGATACAGGGGCTTCAGATACGCAGTATTTT | CASLDTGASDTQYF
TRBJ2-1 | - | - | TRBV5-6 | TGTGCCAGCACAAGACCTGACCTATTCAATGAGCAGTTCTTC | CASTRPDLFNEQFF
TRBJ1-5 | - | - | TRBV27 | TGTGCCAGCAGTTTATTCCCCAATCAGCCCCAGCATTTT | CASSLFPNQPQHF
TRBJ2-5 | - | - | TRBV28 | TGTGCCAGCAGTTTATTAGATCAGACCCAGTACTTC | CASSLLDQTQYF
TRBJ2-3 | - | - | TRBV7-9 | TGTGCCAGCAGCATTTCAACAGATACGCAGTATTTT | CASSISTDTQYF
TRBJ2-3 | - | - | TRBV4-2 | TGTGCCAGCAGCCAAGATGTGGCTTCGGATACGCAGTATTTT | CASSQDVASDTQYF
TRBJ2-3 | - | TRBD1 | TRBV6-4 | TGTGCCAGCAGACGGACAGGGCCCACAGATACGCAGTATTTT | CASRRTGPTDTQYF
TRBJ2-1 | - | TRBD1 | TRBV18 | TGTGCCAGCTCACGCCGGGACAGGGTTTATGAGCAGTTCTTC | CASSRRDRVYEQFF
TRBJ1-4 | - | - | TRBV7-9 | TGTGCCAGCAGCCCCCTGGTGGGTGGCGGGCATGAAAAACTGTTTTTT | CASSPLVGGGHEKLFF
TRBJ2-1 | - | - | TRBV14 | TGTGCCAGCAGCCAAGTCGTAGGCACGGTGTACAATGAGCAGTTCTTC | CASSQVVGTVYNEQFF
TRBJ2-7 | - | - | TRBV5-6 | TGTGCCAGCAGCTTTTACGGCGGGGACTACGAGCAGTACTTC | CASSFYGGDYEQYF
TRBJ1-4 | - | - | TRBV7-9 | TGTGCCAGCAGCTTACCAGGGCTAGGTGAAAAACTGTTTTTT | CASSLPGLGEKLFF
TRBJ2-7 | - | - | TRBV7-2 | TGTGCCAGCAGCTTAGAAATGGTGTTTAGCGGCTCCTACGAGCAGTACTTC | CASSLEMVFSGSYEQYF
TRBJ2-3 | - | TRBD1 | TRBV19 | TGTGCCAGTAGTACCTCCGGGACAGTCACAGATACGCAGTATTTT | CASSTSGTVTDTQYF
TRBJ2-2 | - | TRBD2 | TRBV7-2 | TGTGCCAGCGGACGGGGACTAGCGGGTTACACCGGGGAGCTGTTTTTT | CASGRGLAGYTGELFF
TRBJ2-1 | - | TRBD2 | TRBV5-1 | TGCGCCAGCAGCTTACCACTATCTAGCGGGAGTGAGGATGAGCAGTTCTTC | CASSLPLSSGSEDEQFF
TRBJ2-5 | - | - | TRBV2 | TGTGCCAGCAGCGAGGCCACCCAGTACTTC | CASSEATQYF
TRBJ2-1 | - | - | TRBV9 | TGTGCCAGCAGCGTAAGCAGCTTAGAGGTTTTTAGCTCCTACAATGAGCAGTTCTTC | CASSVSSLEVFSSYNEQFF
TRBJ2-1 | once | - | TRBV9 | TGTGCCAGCAGCGTGCAGGGTCGCAATGAGCAGTTCTTC | CASSVQGRNEQFF
TRBJ2-5 | - | TRBD1 | TRBV6-5 | TGTGCCAGCAGTGACGGGACAGGGGAAAACTTC | CASSDGTGENF
TRBJ2-5 | - | - | TRBV28 | TGTGCCAGCAATCCTCGACTAGGCGACCAAGAGACCCAGTACTTC | CASNPRLGDQETQYF
TRBJ2-3 | - | - | TRBV6-5 | TGTGCCAGCAGTCCGGACCGCCGGGACCCAGATACGCAGTATTTT | CASSPDRRDPDTQYF
TRBJ1-1 | - | - | TRBV7-2 | TGTGCCAGCAGCTTAGTTGGGTGGACAGAAGCTTTCTTT | CASSLVGWTEAFF
TRBJ2-1 | - | TRBD1 | TRBV29-1 | TGCAGCGTAGCCAGAACAGGGGGCACAGACAATGAGCAGTTCTTC | CSVARTGGTDNEQFF
TRBJ1-2 | - | TRBD1 | TRBV6-4 | TGTGCCAGCAGGCCTACAGGGGGCGCGTCTGGCTACACCTTC | CASRPTGGASGYTF
TRBJ1-1 | - | - | TRBV7-2 | TGTGCCAGCAGCTTAGCGGGGCCAGTCCGCACTGAAGCTTTCTTT | CASSLAGPVRTEAFF
TRBJ2-7 | - | - | TRBV27 | TGTGCCAGCAGTCTGAACAGGTACGAGCAGTACTTC | CASSLNRYEQYF
TRBJ2-7 | - | TRBD2 | TRBV19 | TGTGCCAGTAGTATCGAAGCTAGCGGTAGCCCCGGTCGGCAGTACTTC | CASSIEASGSPGRQYF
TRBJ1-3 | - | - | TRBV15 | TGTGCCACCAGCAGAGATCCCCAGGGGACGGGAAACACCATATATTTT | CATSRDPQGTGNTIYF
TRBJ2-5 | - | TRBD1 | TRBV9 | TGTGCCAGCAGCCCAAAGCTAGGGGGACAGGGGGGGGAGACCCAGTACTTC | CASSPKLGGQGGETQYF
TRBJ2-7 | - | - | TRBV19 | TGTGCCAGTAGTATCAGTCCGCCCTACGAGCAGTACTTC | CASSISPPYEQYF
TRBJ1-2 | - | - | TRBV9 | TGTGCCAGCAGCGTAGAACCTGCCACTAATGGCTACACCTTC | CASSVEPATNGYTF
TRBJ1-2 | - | TRBD1 | TRBV5-5 | TGTGCCAGCAGCTTGGTGTTGACAGGGGGCGAGGGTGGCTACACCTTC | CASSLVLTGGEGGYTF
TRBJ2-2 | - | TRBD2 | TRBV25-1 | TGTGCCAGCAGTGAATCTAGCGGGGTTATCACCGGGGAGCTGTTTTTT | CASSESSGVITGELFF
TRBJ2-1 | - | TRBD1 | TRBV28 | TGTGCCAGCAGTCGATGGACAGGGACCGGCTACAATGAGCAGTTCTTC | CASSRWTGTGYNEQFF
TRBJ1-2 | - | - | TRBV19 | TGTGCCAGTAGTAGGACGCCCGTGGGCTATGGCTACACCTTC | CASSRTPVGYGYTF
TRBJ2-5 | - | - | TRBV4-3 | TGCGCCAGCAGCCAAGATTGGGGGCGAGAGACCCAGTACTTC | CASSQDWGRETQYF
TRBJ2-6 | - | - | TRBV10-3 | TGTGCCATCAGTGAATGGACAGCTCTCTCTGGGGCCAACGTCCTGACTTTC | CAISEWTALSGANVLTF
TRBJ1-5 | - | - | TRBV5-4 | TGTGCCAGCAGCTGGGACATCTCTCAGCCCCAGCATTTT | CASSWDISQPQHF
TRBJ2-3 | once | - | TRBV28 | TGTGCCAGCAGTTTTGTCCAGGGTGGGACAGATACGCAGTATTTT | CASSFVQGGTDTQYF
TRBJ2-1 | - | - | TRBV7-8 | TGTGCCAGCAGCGCAGGGGTGGGCCTCACGTCCGATGAGCAGTTCTTC | CASSAGVGLTSDEQFF
TRBJ2-1 | - | - | TRBV5-4 | TGTGCCAGCAGCCGCGAGAGGCGGACCTACAATGAGCAGTTCTTC | CASSRERRTYNEQFF
TRBJ2-5 | - | - | TRBV5-6 | TGTGCCAGCAGCCCGAGACTGAGAAGATACCAAGAGACCCAGTACTTC | CASSPRLRRYQETQYF
TRBJ1-1 | - | - | TRBV5-1 | TGCGCCAGCAGTGTGGTAAGGCATTTGGACACTGAAGCTTTCTTT | CASSVVRHLDTEAFF